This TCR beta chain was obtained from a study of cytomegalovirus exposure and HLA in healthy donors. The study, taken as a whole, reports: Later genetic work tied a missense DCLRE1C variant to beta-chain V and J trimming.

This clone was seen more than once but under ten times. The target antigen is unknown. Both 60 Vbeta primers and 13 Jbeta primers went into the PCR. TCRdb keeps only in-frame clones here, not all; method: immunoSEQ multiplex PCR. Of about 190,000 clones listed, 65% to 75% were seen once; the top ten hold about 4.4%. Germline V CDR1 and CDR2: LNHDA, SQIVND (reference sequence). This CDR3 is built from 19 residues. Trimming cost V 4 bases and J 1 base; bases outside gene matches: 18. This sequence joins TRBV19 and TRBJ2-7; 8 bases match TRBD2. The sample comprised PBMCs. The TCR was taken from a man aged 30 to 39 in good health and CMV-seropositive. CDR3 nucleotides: TGTGCCAGTAGTACCGGCCACGTTTCCAACCCTAGCGGGTCCTACGAGCAGTACTTC. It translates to CASSTGHVSNPSGSYEQYF.